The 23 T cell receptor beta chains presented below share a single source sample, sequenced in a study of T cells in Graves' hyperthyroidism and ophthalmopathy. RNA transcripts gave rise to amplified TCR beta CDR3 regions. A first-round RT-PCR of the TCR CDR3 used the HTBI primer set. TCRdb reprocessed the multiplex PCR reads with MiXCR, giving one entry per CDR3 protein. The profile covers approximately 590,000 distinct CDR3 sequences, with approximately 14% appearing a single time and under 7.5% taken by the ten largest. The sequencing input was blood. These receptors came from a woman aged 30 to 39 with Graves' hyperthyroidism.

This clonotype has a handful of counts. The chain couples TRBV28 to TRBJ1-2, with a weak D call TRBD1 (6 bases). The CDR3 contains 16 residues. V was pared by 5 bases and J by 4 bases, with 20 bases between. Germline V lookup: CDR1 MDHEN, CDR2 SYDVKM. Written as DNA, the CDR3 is TGTGCCAGCAGTCCCTCCCCGGAGGGGGTTCTCTATGGCTACACCTTC. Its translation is CASSPSPEGVLYGYTF.

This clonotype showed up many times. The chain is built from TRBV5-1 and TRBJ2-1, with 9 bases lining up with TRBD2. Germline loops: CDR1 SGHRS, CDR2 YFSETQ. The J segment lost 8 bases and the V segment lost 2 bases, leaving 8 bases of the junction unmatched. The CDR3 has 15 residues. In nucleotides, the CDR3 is TGCGCCAGCAGCTTCGTTGGCGGGAGGGCCGATGAGCAGTTCTTC. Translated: CASSFVGGRADEQFF.

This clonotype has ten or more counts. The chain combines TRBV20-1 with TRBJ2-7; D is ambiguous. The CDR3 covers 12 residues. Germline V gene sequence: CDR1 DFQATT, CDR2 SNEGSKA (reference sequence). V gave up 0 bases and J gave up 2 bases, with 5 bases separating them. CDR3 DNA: TGCAGTGCTAGAGATAACACCTACGAGCAGTACTTC. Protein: CSARDNTYEQYF.

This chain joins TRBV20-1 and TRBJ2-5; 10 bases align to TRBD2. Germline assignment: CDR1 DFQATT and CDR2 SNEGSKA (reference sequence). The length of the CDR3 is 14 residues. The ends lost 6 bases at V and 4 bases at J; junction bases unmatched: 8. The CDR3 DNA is TGCAGTGCCCAGCGGGAGGGCCCCAGAGAGACCCAGTACTTC. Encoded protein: CSAQREGPRETQYF.

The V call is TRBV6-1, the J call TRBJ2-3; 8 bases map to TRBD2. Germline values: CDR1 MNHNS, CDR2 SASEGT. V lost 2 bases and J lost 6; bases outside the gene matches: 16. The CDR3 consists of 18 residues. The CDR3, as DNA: TGTGCCAGCAGTGAACTCCCTGATTTGGCGGGAGGAGAGGATACGCAGTATTTT. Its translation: CASSELPDLAGGEDTQYF.

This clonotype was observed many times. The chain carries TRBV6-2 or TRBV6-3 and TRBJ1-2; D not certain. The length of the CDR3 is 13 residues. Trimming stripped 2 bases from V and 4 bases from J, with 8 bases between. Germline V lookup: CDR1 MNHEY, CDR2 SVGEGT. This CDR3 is CASSYPSSYGYTF. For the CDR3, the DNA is TGTGCCAGCAGTTACCCCTCGTCCTATGGCTACACCTTC.

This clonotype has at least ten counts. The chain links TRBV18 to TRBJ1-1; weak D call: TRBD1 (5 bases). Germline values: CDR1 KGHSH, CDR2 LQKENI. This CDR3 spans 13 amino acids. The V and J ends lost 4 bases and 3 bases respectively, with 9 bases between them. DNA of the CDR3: TGTGCCAGCTCACAGGGGTCAGACACTGAAGCTTTCTTT. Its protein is CASSQGSDTEAFF.

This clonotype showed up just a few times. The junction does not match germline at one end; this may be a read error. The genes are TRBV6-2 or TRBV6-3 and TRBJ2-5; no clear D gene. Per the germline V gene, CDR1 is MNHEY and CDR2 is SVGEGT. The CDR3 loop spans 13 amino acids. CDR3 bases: TGTGCCAGCCCCTGTTCCCCCTTTTTAGAATTGGACTTC. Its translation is CASPCSPFLELDF.

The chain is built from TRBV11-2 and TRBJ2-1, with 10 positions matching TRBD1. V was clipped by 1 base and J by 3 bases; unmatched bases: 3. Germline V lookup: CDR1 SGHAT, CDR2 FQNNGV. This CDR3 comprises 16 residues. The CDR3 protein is CASSLGRDRGYNEQFF. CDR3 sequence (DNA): TGTGCCAGCAGCTTAGGCCGGGACAGGGGCTACAATGAGCAGTTCTTC.

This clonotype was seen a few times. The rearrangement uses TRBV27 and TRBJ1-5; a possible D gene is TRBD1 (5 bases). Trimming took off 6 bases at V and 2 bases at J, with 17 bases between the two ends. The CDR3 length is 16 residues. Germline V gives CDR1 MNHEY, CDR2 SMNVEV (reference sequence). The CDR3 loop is CASSRNFDSRNQPQHF. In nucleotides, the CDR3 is TGTGCCAGCAGCCGTAATTTTGACAGCCGCAATCAGCCCCAGCATTTT.

The CDR3 region is CASSFGNLEGYTF. In DNA form, the CDR3 reads TGCGCCAGCAGCTTCGGGAACCTGGAAGGCTACACCTTC. The chain has TRBV5-1 and TRBJ1-2; D ambiguous. CDR1 and CDR2 (germline): SGHRS, YFSETQ. V gave up 2 bases and J gave up 8 bases, with 13 bases separating them. The CDR3 contains 13 residues.

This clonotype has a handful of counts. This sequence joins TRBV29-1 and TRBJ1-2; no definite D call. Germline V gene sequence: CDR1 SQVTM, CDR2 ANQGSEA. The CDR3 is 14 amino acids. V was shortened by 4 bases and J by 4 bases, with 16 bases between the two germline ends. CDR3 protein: CSVALFETSYGYTF. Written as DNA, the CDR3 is TGCAGCGTTGCTTTGTTCGAGACATCCTATGGCTACACCTTC.

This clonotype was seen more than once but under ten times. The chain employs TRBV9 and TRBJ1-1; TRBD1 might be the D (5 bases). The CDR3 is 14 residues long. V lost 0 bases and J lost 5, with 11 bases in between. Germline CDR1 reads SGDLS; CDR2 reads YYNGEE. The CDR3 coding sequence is TGTGCCAGCAGCGTAGGGGGGACTAGGACTGAAGCTTTCTTT. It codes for CASSVGGTRTEAFF.

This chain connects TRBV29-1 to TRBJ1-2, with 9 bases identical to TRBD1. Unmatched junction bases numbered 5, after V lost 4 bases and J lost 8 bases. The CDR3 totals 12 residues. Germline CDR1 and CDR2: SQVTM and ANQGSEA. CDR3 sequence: CSVAGTGLGYTF. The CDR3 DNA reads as TGCAGCGTTGCCGGGACAGGGTTGGGCTACACCTTC.

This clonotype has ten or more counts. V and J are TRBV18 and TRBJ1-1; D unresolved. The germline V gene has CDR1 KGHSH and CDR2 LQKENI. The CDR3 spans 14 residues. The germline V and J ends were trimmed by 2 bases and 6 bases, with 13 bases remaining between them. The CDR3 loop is CASSPEGRSAEAFF. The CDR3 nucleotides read TGTGCCAGCTCACCAGAGGGTCGGAGCGCTGAAGCTTTCTTT. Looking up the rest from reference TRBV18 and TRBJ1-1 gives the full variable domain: NAGVMQNPRHLVRRRGQEARLRCSPMKGHSHVYWYRQLPEEGLKFMVYLQKENIIDESGMPKERFSAEFPKEGPSILRIQQVVRGDSAAYFCASSPEGRSAEAFFGQGTRLTVV.

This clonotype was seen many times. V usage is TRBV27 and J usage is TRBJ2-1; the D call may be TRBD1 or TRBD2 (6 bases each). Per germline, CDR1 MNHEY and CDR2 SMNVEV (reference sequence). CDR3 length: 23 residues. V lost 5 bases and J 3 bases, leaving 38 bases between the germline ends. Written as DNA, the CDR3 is TGTGCCAGCAGTCCCCGTTACAGGGAGGCTAGCGACCCGGAGTGGACGGGCTACAATGAGCAGTTCTTC. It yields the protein CASSPRYREASDPEWTGYNEQFF.

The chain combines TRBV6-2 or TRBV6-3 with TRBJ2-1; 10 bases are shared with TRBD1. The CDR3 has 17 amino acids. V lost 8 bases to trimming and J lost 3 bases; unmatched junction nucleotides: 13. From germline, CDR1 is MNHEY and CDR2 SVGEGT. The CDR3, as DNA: TGTGCCAGCCTCAAGGGGTATGGGACAGGGGTCTACAATGAGCAGTTCTTC. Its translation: CASLKGYGTGVYNEQFF.

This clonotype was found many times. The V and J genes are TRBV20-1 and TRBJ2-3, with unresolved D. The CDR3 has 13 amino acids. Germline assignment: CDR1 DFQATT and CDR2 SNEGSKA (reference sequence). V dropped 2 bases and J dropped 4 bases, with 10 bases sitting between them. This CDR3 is CSARSWRADTQYF. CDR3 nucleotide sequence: TGCAGTGCTAGAAGCTGGAGAGCAGATACGCAGTATTTT.

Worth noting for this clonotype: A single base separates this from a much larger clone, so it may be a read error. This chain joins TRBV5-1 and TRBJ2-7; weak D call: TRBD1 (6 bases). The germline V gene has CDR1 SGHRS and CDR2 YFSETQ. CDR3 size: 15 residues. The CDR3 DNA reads TGTGCCAGCAGCTCCAAAGCCGGGACACAATACGAGCAGTACTTC. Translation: CASSSKAGTQYEQYF.

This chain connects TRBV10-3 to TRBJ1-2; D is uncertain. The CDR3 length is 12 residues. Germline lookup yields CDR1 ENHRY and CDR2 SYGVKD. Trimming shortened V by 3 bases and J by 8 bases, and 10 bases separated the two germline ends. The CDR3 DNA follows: TGTGCCATCAGTGATGGAGAGAACGGCTACACCTTC. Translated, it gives CAISDGENGYTF.

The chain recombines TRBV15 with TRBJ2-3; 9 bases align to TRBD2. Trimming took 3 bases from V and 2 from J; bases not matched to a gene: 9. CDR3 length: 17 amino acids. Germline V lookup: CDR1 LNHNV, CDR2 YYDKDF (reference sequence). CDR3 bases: TGTGCCACCAGCAGGCGGGAGGGCGATGTTGTCACAGATACGCAGTATTTT. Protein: CATSRREGDVVTDTQYF.

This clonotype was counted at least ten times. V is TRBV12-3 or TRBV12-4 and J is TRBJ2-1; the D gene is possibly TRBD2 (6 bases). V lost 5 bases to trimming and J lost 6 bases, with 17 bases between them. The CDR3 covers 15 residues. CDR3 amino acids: CASSPLTSLINEQFF. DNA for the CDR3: TGTGCCAGCAGTCCCCTCACTAGCTTAATCAATGAGCAGTTCTTC.

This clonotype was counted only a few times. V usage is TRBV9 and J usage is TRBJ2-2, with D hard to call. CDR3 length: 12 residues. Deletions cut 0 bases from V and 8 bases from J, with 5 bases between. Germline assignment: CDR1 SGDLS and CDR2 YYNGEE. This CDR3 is CASSVGRGELFF. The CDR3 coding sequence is TGTGCCAGCAGCGTAGGGCGGGGGGAGCTGTTTTTT.